The rows below give T cell receptor beta chains drawn from one sample of a study of blood T cell repertoires in COVID-19. Some clones are missing from TCRdb's copy, which holds only in-frame ones; the method was immunoSEQ multiplex PCR. The sample contains some 260,000 clones, approximately 90% of which appear only once. The sequenced sample consisted of PBMCs or T cells enriched from blood (not recorded which). The receptors stem from a man aged 35 to 55 who had recovered from COVID-19. The CDR3 runs from the conserved cysteine through the conserved F or W. The order of the fields is V gene, D gene, clone size, J gene, CDR3 DNA, CDR3 protein. D genes are given only for firm matches. Clone size is shown for a subset of rows, as once, few, many or a class of expanded clone.

TRBV6-5,.,.,TRBJ1-1,TGTGCCAGCAGTTTTACAGGGCTTGGTTACACTGAAGCTTTCTTT,CASSFTGLGYTEAFF
TRBV19,.,.,TRBJ2-1,TGTGCCAGTAGTATAACGGGAGAAAGGGGTGAGCAGTTCTTC,CASSITGERGEQFF
TRBV20-1,.,.,TRBJ2-7,TGCAGTGCTAGGGCCCCCTACGAGCAGTACTTC,CSARAPYEQYF
TRBV5-1,TRBD1,.,TRBJ1-2,TGCGCCAGCAGCCCGTGGGACAGGGGAAACTATGGCTACACCTTC,CASSPWDRGNYGYTF
TRBV14,.,.,TRBJ2-7,TGTGCCAGCAGCCACCTCAGACAGGACCCCTACGAGCAGTACTTC,CASSHLRQDPYEQYF
TRBV7-9,.,once,TRBJ1-1,TGTGCCAGCAGCTTAGCGTACAGGACTGAAGCTTTCTTT,CASSLAYRTEAFF
TRBV29-1,.,.,TRBJ2-5,TGCAGCGTTGATCTTCACAGACAAGAGACCCAGTACTTC,CSVDLHRQETQYF
TRBV28,TRBD2,.,TRBJ2-5,TGTGCCAGCGCACCAGGACTAGCGGGAGAATGGCAGGAGACCCAGTACTTC,CASAPGLAGEWQETQYF
TRBV19,TRBD1,.,TRBJ2-3,TGTGCCAGTAGTACCACAGGGGGAAAAACAGATACGCAGTATTTT,CASSTTGGKTDTQYF
TRBV11-3,TRBD1,.,TRBJ2-5,TGTGCCAGCAGCTTAGACGATTTGGGCAGGGGGCTGGAGACCCAGTACTTC,CASSLDDLGRGLETQYF
TRBV12-3/TRBV12-4,.,.,TRBJ2-3,TGTGCCAGCGGGAAGGGGGTTTCAGATACGCAGTATTTT,CASGKGVSDTQYF
TRBV5-4,TRBD2,.,TRBJ2-5,TGTGCCAGCAGCTCGGACCCCCTCCAGCGGGAGGGAGAGACCCAGTACTTC,CASSSDPLQREGETQYF
TRBV4-3,TRBD1,.,TRBJ1-2,TGCGCCAGCAGCCGCCAAACAGGGGCAGCTAACTATGGCTACACCTTC,CASSRQTGAANYGYTF
TRBV12-3/TRBV12-4,TRBD1,.,TRBJ1-1,TGTGCCGGCGGACAGGGGGTCGGCACTGAAGCTTTCTTT,CAGGQGVGTEAFF
TRBV9,TRBD1,.,TRBJ1-2,TGTGCCAGCAGCGCAACTGAAGGGACAGGGTTCTATGGCTACACCTTC,CASSATEGTGFYGYTF
TRBV15,.,.,TRBJ2-1,TGTGCCACCAGCAGAGATAAAGGGACTGTAAACAATGAGCAGTTCTTC,CATSRDKGTVNNEQFF
TRBV6-5,.,.,TRBJ1-1,TGTGCCAGCAACCCGTGGGCAATGAACACTGAAGCTTTCTTT,CASNPWAMNTEAFF